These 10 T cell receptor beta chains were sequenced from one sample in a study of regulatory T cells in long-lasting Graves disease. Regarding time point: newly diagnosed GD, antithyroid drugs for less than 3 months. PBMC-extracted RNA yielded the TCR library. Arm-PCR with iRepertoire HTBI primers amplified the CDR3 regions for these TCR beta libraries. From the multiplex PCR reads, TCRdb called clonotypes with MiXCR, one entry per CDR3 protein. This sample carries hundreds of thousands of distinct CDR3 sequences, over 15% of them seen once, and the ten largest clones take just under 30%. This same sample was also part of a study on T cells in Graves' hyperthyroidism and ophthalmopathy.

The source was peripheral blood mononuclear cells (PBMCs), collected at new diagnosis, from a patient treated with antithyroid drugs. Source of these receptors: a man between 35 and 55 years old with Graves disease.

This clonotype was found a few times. The CDR3 protein is CASTKAGGSYEQYF. The CDR3 nucleotides are TGTGCCAGTACAAAAGCAGGGGGCTCCTACGAGCAGTACTTC. The rearrangement uses TRBV19 and TRBJ2-7, with 7 bases that match TRBD1. This CDR3 has 14 amino acids. V lost 7 bases and J lost 0; bases outside the gene matches: 6. Germline assignment: CDR1 LNHDA and CDR2 SQIVND (reference sequence).

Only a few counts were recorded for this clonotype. This CDR3 is CASSLGQPNVLTF. The CDR3, as DNA: TGTGCCAGCAGCTTGGGACAGCCAAACGTCCTGACTTTC. The chain couples TRBV5-5 to TRBJ2-6; weak D call: TRBD1 (5 bases). Trimming removed 0 bases from V and 10 bases from J, with 8 bases in between. This CDR3 has 13 amino acids. Germline CDR1 is SGHKS and CDR2 is YYEKEE (reference sequence).

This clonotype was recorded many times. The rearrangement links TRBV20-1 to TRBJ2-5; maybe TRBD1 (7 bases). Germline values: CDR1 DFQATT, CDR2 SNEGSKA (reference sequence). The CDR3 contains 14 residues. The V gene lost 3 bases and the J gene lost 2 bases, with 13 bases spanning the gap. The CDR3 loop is CSARARGAQETQYF. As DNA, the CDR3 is TGCAGTGCTAGGGCCAGGGGGGCACAAGAGACCCAGTACTTC.

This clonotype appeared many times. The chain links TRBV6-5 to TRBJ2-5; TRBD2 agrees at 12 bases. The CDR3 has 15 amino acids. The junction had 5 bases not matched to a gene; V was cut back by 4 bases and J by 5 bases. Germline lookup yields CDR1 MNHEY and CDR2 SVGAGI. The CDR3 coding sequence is TGTGCCAGCAGTTCCCTAGCGGGGGGGTTGGAGACCCAGTACTTC. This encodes CASSSLAGGLETQYF.

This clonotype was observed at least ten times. For the CDR3, the DNA is TGTGCCTGGGCCCCACAGTCGAACACCGGGGAGCTGTTTTTT. It encodes CAWAPQSNTGELFF. The chain joins TRBV30 to TRBJ2-2; no firm D call. Per the germline V gene, CDR1 is GTSNPN and CDR2 is SVGIG (reference sequence). The CDR3 sequence is 14 residues long. V was pared by 5 bases and J by 0 bases, with 10 bases between.

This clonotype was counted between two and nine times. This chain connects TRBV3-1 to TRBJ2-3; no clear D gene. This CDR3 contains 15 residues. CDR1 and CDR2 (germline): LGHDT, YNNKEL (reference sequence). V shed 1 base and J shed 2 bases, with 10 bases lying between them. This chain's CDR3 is CASSQVPNPTDTQYF. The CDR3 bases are TGTGCCAGCAGCCAAGTTCCGAATCCCACAGATACGCAGTATTTT.

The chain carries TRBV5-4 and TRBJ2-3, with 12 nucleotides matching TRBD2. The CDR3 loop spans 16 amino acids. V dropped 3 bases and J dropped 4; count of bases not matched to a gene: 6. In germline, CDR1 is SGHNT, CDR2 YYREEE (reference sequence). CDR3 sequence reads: CASSSTSGGFSDTQYF. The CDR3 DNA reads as TGTGCCAGCAGCTCGACTAGCGGGGGTTTCTCAGATACGCAGTATTTT.

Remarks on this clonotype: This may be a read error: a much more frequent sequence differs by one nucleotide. CDR3 sequence (DNA): TGCGCCAGCAGCTCGGTTGCAGCGACTCACTACGAGCAGTACTTC. Translating it yields CASSSVAATHYEQYF. This rearrangement joins TRBV5-1 to TRBJ2-7; D not resolved. The CDR3 is made up of 15 amino acids. Germline assignment: CDR1 SGHRS and CDR2 YFSETQ. Trimming removed 3 bases at V and 3 bases at J, with 16 bases between.

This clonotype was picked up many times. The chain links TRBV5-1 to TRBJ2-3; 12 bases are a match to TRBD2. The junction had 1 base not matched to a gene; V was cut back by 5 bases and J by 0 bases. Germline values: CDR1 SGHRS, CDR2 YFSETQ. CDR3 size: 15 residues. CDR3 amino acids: CASRGLAGSTDTQYF. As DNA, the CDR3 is TGCGCCAGCAGAGGACTAGCGGGGAGCACAGATACGCAGTATTTT.

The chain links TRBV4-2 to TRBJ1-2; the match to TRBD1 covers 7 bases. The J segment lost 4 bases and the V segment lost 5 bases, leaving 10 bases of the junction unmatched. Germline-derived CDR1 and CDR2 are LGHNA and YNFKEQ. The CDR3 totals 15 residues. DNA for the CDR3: TGTGCCAGCAGCGCCCCAGGGGGAGACGGCTATGGCTACACCTTC. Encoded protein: CASSAPGGDGYGYTF.